This TCR beta chain is from a study of blood T cell repertoires in COVID-19. Repertoires were generated with immunoSEQ multiplex PCR, while TCRdb's copy carries only in-frame clones and drops some. This sample has about 380,000 clones, with roughly nine tenths found just once. This TCR was recovered from a middle-aged man with acute or convalescent COVID-19. Specimen: peripheral blood.

The CDR3 nucleotides read TGTGCCAGCAGCCGCGACAGGGTGGATACGCAGTATTTT. Protein sequence: CASSRDRVDTQYF. The chain carries TRBV3-1 (or the pseudogene TRBV3-2) and TRBJ2-3, with 7 bases lining up with TRBD1. The CDR3 is 13 amino acids. Germline-derived CDR1 and CDR2 are LGHDT and YNNKEL (reference sequence). After removal of 4 bases from V and 6 bases from J, the junction contained 4 bases not matched to a gene.